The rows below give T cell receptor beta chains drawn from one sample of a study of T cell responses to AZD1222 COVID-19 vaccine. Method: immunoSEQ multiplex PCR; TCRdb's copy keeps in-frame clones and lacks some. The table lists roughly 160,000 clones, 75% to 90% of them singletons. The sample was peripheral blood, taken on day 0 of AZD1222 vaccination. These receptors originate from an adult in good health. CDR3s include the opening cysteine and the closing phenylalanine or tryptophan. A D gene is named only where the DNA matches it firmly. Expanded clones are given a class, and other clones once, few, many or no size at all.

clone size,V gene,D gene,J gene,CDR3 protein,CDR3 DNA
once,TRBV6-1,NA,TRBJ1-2,CASSESGGGYGYTF,TGTGCCAGCAGTGAAAGTGGGGGAGGCTATGGCTACACCTTC
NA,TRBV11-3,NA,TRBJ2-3,CASSRRGTPNTQYF,TGTGCCAGTAGCCGACGAGGGACCCCTAATACGCAGTATTTT
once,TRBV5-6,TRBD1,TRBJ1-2,CASSLAGQGALGYTF,TGTGCCAGCAGCTTGGCGGGACAGGGGGCTTTAGGCTACACCTTC
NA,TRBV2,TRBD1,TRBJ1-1,CASSGGQGNTEAFF,TGTGCCAGCAGTGGGGGACAGGGGAACACTGAAGCTTTCTTT
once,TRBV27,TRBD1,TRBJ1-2,CASRSGPGQGTNYGYTF,TGTGCCAGCCGGAGCGGGCCGGGACAGGGGACAAACTATGGCTACACCTTC
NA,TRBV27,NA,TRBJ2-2,CARPPRGLNTGELFF,TGTGCCAGACCCCCCCGGGGGCTAAACACCGGGGAGCTGTTTTTT
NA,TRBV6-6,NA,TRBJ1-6,CASSYLNSPLHF,TGTGCCAGCAGTTACCTCAATTCACCCCTCCACTTT
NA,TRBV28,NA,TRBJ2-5,CASSPGVAALQETQYF,TGTGCCAGCAGTCCCGGGGTAGCGGCGCTCCAAGAGACCCAGTACTTC
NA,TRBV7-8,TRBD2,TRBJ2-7,CASSSSSGFPQTYEQYF,TGTGCCAGCAGCTCCTCTAGCGGGTTCCCCCAAACCTACGAGCAGTACTTC
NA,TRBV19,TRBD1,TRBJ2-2,CASTPIGQGAPTGELFF,TGTGCCAGTACCCCTATAGGGCAGGGGGCACCAACCGGGGAGCTGTTTTTT
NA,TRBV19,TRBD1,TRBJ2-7,CATSGTGGTHEQYF,TGTGCCACCTCTGGGACAGGGGGGACCCACGAGCAGTACTTC
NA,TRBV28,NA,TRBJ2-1,CASSLLDPYNEQFF,TGTGCCAGCAGTTTATTAGACCCGTACAATGAGCAGTTCTTC
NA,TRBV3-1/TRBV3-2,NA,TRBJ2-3,CASSQVTDTQYF,TGTGCCAGCAGCCAAGTTACAGATACGCAGTATTTT
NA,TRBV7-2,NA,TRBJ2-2,CASSLATGTNSGELFF,TGTGCCAGCAGCTTAGCGACGGGCACGAACTCCGGGGAGCTGTTTTTT
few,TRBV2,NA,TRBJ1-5,CASNLGDHQPQHF,TGTGCCAGCAATCTGGGGGATCATCAGCCCCAGCATTTT
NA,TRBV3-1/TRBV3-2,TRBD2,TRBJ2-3,CASSQGTSGGGTDTQYF,TGTGCCAGCAGCCAAGGAACTAGCGGGGGGGGGACAGATACGCAGTATTTT
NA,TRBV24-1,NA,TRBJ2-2,CATSEQGRTGELFF,TGTGCCACCAGTGAACAGGGGAGGACCGGGGAGCTGTTTTTT
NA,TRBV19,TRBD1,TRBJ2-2,CASSRGPDRERLRNTGELFF,TGTGCCAGTAGTCGGGGACCGGACAGGGAGAGGCTCCGGAACACCGGGGAGCTGTTTTTT
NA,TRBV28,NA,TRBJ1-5,CASSLSRSFNQPQHF,TGTGCCAGCAGTTTATCCAGAAGCTTCAATCAGCCCCAGCATTTT
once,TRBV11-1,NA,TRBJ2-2,CASSLGTGELFF,TGTGCCAGCAGCTTAGGGACAGGGGAGCTGTTTTTT
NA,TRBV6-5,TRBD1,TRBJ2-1,CASRPGTGGNEQFF,TGTGCCAGCAGACCCGGGACAGGGGGCAATGAGCAGTTCTTC
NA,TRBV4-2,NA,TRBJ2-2,CASSQDIRQGGLGELFF,TGTGCCAGCAGCCAAGATATCCGCCAGGGCGGTTTGGGGGAGCTGTTTTTT
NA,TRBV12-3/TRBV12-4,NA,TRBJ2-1,CASSSLLEGEQFF,TGTGCCAGCAGTTCCCTACTAGAGGGCGAGCAGTTCTTC
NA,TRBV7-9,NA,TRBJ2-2,CASSLVLASIPGELFF,TGTGCCAGCAGCTTAGTTCTAGCATCGATCCCCGGGGAGCTGTTTTTT
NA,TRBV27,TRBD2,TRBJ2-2,CASSLLSGGVVGELFF,TGTGCCAGCAGTTTACTCAGCGGGGGGGTCGTAGGGGAGCTGTTTTTT
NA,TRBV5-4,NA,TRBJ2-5,CASSIQGGETQYF,TGTGCCAGCAGCATCCAGGGGGGAGAGACCCAGTACTTC
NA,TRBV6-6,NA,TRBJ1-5,CASKTQEAYSQPQHF,TGTGCCAGCAAGACCCAGGAGGCCTATAGTCAGCCCCAGCATTTT
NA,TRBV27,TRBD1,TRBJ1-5,CASSRQGAYSNQPQHF,TGTGCCAGCAGCCGACAGGGGGCTTATAGCAATCAGCCCCAGCATTTT
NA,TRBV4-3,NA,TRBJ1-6,CASSQAEGTPLHF,TGCGCCAGCAGCCAAGCAGAGGGAACACCCCTCCACTTT
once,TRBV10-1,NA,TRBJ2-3,CASSGEGLTDTQYF,TGCGCCAGCAGTGGCGAGGGACTCACGGATACGCAGTATTTT
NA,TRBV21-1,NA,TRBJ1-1,CASSKVPRGRVTEAFF,TGTGCCAGCAGCAAAGTTCCCAGGGGGCGGGTAACTGAAGCTTTCTTT
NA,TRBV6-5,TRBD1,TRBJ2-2,CASSQTGYTGELFF,TGTGCCAGCAGCCAGACAGGGTACACCGGGGAGCTGTTTTTT
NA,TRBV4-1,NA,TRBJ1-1,CASSQVVNTEAFF,TGCGCCAGCAGCCAAGTGGTGAACACTGAAGCTTTCTTT
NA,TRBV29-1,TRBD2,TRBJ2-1,CSVDRLTSIYNEQFF,TGCAGCGTCGACCGGCTGACTAGCATCTACAATGAGCAGTTCTTC
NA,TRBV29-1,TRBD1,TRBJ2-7,CSVRTGEFYEQYF,TGCAGCGTTCGGACAGGGGAATTTTACGAGCAGTACTTC
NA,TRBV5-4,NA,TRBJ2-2,CASSFLQGGAGELFF,TGTGCCAGCAGCTTCCTCCAGGGGGGGGCCGGGGAGCTGTTTTTT
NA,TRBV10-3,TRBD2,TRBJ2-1,CAISDGLAGVFEQFF,TGTGCCATCAGTGACGGACTAGCGGGGGTATTCGAGCAGTTCTTC
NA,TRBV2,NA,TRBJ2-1,CASGRGAEQFF,TGTGCCAGCGGCAGGGGCGCTGAGCAGTTCTTC
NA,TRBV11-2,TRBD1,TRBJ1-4,CASSYGQGATNEKLFF,TGTGCCAGCAGCTACGGACAGGGAGCAACTAATGAAAAACTGTTTTTT
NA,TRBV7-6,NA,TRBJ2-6,CASSPFRQGANVLTF,TGTGCCAGCAGCCCATTTAGACAGGGGGCCAACGTCCTGACTTTC
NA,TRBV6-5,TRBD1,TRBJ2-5,CASSRDRGLETQYF,TGTGCCAGCAGTAGGGACAGGGGGCTAGAGACCCAGTACTTC
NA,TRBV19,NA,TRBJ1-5,CASSIDGESQPQHF,TGTGCCAGTAGTATAGATGGTGAGAGCCAGCCCCAGCATTTT
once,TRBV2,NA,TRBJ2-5,CASSDLNVETQYF,TGTGCCAGCAGTGATTTGAACGTGGAGACCCAGTACTTC
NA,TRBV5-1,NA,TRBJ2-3,CASSSSRGAYTDTQYF,TGCGCCAGCAGCTCCTCGAGGGGGGCTTACACAGATACGCAGTATTTT
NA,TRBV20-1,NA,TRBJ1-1,CSASRRPNTEAFF,TGCAGTGCTAGTAGGCGGCCGAACACTGAAGCTTTCTTT
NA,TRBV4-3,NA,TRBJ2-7,CASSRGQFARSYEQYF,TGCGCCAGCAGCCGAGGACAGTTCGCGCGATCCTACGAGCAGTACTTC